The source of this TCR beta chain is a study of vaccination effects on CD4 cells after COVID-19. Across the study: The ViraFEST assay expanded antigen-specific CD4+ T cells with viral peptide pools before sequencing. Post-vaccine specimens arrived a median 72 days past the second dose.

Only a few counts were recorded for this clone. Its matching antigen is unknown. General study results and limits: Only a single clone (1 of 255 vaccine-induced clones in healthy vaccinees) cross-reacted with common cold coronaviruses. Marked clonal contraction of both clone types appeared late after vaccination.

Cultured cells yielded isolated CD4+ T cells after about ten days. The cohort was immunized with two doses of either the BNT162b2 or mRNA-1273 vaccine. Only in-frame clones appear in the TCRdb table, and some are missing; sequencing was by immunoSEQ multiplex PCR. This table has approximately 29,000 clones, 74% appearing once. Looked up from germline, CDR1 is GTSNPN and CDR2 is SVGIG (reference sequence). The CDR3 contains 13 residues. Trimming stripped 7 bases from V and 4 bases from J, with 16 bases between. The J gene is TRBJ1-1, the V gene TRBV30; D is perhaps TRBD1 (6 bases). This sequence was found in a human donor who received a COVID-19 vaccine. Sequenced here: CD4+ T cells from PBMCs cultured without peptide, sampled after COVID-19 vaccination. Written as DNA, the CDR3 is TGTGCCTTCAACGGGGGCGGGAGCACTGAAGCTTTCTTT. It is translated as CAFNGGGSTEAFF.